This T cell receptor beta chain comes out of a study of T cell changes during pregnancy in multiple sclerosis. This table comes from immunoSEQ multiplex PCR, and its TCRdb copy is limited to in-frame clones, with some not included. The sample lists 35,000 to 45,000 clones; more than 75% were seen once. Germline CDR1 SGHTA, CDR2 FQGTGA. V lost 5 bases to trimming and J lost 6 bases; unmatched junction nucleotides: 8. The CDR3 covers 14 residues. The TCR originated in a female donor in good health, enrolled as a control in a pregnancy study. The specimen comprised peripheral blood, sampled in the third trimester of pregnancy. The chain uses TRBV7-3 and TRBJ2-7; 9 nucleotides align to TRBD1. The CDR3 DNA reads as TGTGCCAGCAGCCTGGGACAGGGCGATCTCGAGCAGTACTTC. It encodes CASSLGQGDLEQYF.